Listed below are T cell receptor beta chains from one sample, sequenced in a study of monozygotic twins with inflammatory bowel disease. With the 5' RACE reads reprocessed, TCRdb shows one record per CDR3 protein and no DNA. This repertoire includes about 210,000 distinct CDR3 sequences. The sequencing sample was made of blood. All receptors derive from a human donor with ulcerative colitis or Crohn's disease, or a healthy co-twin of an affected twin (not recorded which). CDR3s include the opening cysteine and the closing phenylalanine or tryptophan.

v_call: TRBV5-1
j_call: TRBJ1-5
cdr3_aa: CASSLTPNSNQPQHF

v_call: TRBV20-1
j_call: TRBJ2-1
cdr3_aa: CSARPGAAGFGNEQFF

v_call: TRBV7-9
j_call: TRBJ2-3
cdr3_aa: CASSFPRDTQYF

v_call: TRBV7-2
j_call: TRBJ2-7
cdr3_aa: CASSLEAGFSLEQYF

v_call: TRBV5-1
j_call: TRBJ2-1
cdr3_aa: CASSLESHYNEQFF

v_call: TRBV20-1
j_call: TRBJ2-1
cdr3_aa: CSAGAGEDYNEQFF

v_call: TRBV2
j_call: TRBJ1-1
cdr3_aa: CASSGFTEAFF

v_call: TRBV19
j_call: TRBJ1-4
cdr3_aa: CASSRMDGARNEKLFF

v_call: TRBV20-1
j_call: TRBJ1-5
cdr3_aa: CSARSAGANQPQHF

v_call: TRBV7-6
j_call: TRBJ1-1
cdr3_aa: CASSPIGGVAAFF

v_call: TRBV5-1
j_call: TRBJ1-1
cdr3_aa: CASSAGQGLRSGTEAFF

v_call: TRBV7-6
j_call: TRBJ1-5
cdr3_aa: CASSQMTGANQPQHF

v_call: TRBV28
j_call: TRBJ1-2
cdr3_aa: CASSRDGRGYTF

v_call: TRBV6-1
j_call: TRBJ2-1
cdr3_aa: CASTRIAGGVGSYNEQFF

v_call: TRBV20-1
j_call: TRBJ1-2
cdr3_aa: CSARRRGHVYGYTF

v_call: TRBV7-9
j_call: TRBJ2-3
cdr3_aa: CASSPETPDQYF

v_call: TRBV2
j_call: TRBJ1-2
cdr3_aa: CASTSTGAGGYTF

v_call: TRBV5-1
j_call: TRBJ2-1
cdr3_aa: CASSLGGEVRNEQFF

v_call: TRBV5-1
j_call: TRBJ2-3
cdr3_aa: CASSTGTGYTDTQYF

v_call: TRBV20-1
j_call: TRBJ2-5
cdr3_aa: CSARDGVLETQYF

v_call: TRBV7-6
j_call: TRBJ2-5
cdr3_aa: CASSDPESRRTQYF

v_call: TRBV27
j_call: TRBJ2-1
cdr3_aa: CASSPPGNEQFF

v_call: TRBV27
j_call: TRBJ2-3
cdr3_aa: CASSSEWGQGPIRSILAQYF

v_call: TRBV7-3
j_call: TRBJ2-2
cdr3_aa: CASSSRDGNTGELFF

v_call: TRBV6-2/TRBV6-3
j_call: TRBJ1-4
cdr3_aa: CASSYRDKLAEKLFF

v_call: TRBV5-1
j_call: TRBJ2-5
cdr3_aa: CASSFYRGQRLETQYF

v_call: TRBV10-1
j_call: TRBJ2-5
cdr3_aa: CASSGPGTGGQETQYF

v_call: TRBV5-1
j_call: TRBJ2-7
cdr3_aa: CASSLADSDGEQYF

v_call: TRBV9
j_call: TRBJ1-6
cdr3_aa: CASSVAPRPDLGSPLHF

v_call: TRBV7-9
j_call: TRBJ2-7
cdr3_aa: CASSSRASSPYEQYF

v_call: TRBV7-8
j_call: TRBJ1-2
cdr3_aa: CASSLEQPAGHYTF

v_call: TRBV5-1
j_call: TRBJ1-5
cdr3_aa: CASSTGTGLQPQHF

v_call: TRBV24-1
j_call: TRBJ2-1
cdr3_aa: CATGASGQGNNEQFF

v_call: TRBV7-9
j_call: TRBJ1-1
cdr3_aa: CASTIGGTNTEAFF

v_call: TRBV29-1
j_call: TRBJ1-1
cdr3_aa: CSAVGPEMNSEAFF

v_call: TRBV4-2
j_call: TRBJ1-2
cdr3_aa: CASSQVGGHPNYGYTF

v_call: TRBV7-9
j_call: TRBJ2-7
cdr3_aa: CASSLDSIYEQYF

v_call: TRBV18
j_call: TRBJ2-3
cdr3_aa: CASSPGLNPTDTQYF

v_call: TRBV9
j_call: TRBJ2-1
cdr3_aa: CASSASGGPYNEQFF

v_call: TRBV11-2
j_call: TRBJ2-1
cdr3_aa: CASSLLGTGKSSYNEQFF

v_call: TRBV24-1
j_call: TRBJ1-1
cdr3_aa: CATSGSAGGTEAFF

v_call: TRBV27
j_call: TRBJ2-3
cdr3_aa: CASSLMGAVGTDTQYF

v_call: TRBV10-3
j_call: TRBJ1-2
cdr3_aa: CAISDLGQGPVANYGYTF

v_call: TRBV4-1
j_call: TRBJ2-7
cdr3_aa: CASSQDPAGYYEQYF

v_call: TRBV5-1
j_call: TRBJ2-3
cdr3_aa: CASSETGTAQGPQYF